Below are 6 T cell receptor beta chains sequenced from a single sample in a study of T cell repertoires in cytomegalovirus infection. These receptors lack a known antigen. TCRdb independently ran MiXCR on the reads; one entry per CDR3 protein. The repertoire holds under 200,000 distinct CDR3 sequences, 20% to 25% seen once, with under 30% in the top ten. Sequences were derived from CD8+ T cells from cultured PBMCs, sampled from culture after CMV antigen stimulation. The source is a human donor in good health (CMV status not recorded). Some clones in this sample may be carry-over from other donors' samples.

This clonotype has only one observation. The rearrangement uses TRBV12-3 or TRBV12-4 and TRBJ2-7; D is tentatively TRBD1 or TRBD2 (5 bases each). V was shortened by 5 bases and J by 8 bases, with 13 bases between the two germline ends. This CDR3 comprises 12 residues. CDR3 protein: CASSPGLGKQYF. The DNA of the CDR3 is TGTGCCAGCAGTCCGGGGCTTGGGAAGCAGTACTTC.

The chain has TRBV13 and TRBJ2-7; possible D gene TRBD2, 6 bases. Germline values: CDR1 PRHDT, CDR2 FYEKMQ (reference sequence). The CDR3 has 15 residues. The ends were cut back, 0 bases at V and 2 bases at J, with 11 bases in the middle. CDR3 in DNA: TGTGCCAGCAGCTTAGGGGAGGGAACTGCCTACGAGCAGTACTTC. It yields the protein CASSLGEGTAYEQYF.

This clonotype occurred a few times. This chain joins TRBV4-3 and TRBJ2-7; D is perhaps TRBD1 or TRBD2 (6 bases each). Germline loops: CDR1 LGHNA, CDR2 YSLEER. This CDR3 has 14 residues. The V gene lost 3 bases and the J gene lost 3 bases, with 12 bases spanning the gap. The CDR3 nucleotides are TGCGCCAGCAGCCAGCGGGACACCTTCTACGAGCAGTACTTC. Protein sequence: CASSQRDTFYEQYF.

This clonotype was detected a few times. The chain has TRBV7-2 and TRBJ2-3; 7 bases are shared with TRBD1. The CDR3 has 15 amino acids. CDR1 is SGHTA and CDR2 is FQGNSA in the germline V gene. V lost 4 bases, J lost 4 bases, and 8 bases stayed unmatched. In DNA, the CDR3 is TGTGCCAGCAGCTCTACCGGGACAGCCTCAGATACGCAGTATTTT. Residues: CASSSTGTASDTQYF.

The table lists this clonotype with many counts. The chain recombines TRBV12-3 or TRBV12-4 with TRBJ1-1; TRBD1 is a possible D gene (5 bases). CDR3 size: 14 residues. Deletions cut 4 bases from V and 4 bases from J, with 13 bases between. DNA of the CDR3: TGTGCCAGCAGTTCACAGCTGGGGGGCACTGAAGCTTTCTTT. Its protein product is CASSSQLGGTEAFF.

This clonotype was found a few times. V and J are TRBV6-6 and TRBJ1-4; D is uncertain. Germline CDR1 and CDR2: MNHNY and SVGAGI (reference sequence). CDR3 length: 16 amino acids. V was shortened by 6 bases and J by 4 bases, with 18 bases between the two germline ends. The CDR3 DNA is TGTGCCAGCAGCCTGCCTAGCGGCGCGGGTAATGAAAAACTGTTTTTT. The encoded protein is CASSLPSGAGNEKLFF.